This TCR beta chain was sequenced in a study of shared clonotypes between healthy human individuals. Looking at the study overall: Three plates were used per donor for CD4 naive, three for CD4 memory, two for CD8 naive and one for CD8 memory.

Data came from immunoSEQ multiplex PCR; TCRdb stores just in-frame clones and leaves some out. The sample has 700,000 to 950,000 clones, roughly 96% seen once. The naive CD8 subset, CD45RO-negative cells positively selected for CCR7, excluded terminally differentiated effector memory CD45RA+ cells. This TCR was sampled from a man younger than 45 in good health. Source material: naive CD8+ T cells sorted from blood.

The CDR3: CASSPKLTGNTIYF. CDR3 DNA: TGTGCCAGCAGCCCCAAGTTAACAGGAAACACCATATATTTT. The chain is built from TRBV6-1 and TRBJ1-3; D gene uncertain. Looked up from germline, CDR1 is MNHNS and CDR2 is SASEGT. V lost 6 bases and J lost 4, with 13 bases in between. The CDR3 loop spans 14 amino acids.